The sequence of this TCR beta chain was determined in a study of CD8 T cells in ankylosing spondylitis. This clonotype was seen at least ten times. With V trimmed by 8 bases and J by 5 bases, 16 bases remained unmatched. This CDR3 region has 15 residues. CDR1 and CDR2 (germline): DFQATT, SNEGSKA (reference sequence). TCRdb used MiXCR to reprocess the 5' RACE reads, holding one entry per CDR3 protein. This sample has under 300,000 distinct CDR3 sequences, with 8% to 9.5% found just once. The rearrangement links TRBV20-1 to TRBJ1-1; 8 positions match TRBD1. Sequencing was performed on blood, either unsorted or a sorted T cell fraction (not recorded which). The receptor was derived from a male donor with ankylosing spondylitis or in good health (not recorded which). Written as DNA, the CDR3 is TGCAGTCAGCTAAAGGGGGCAGGGGGCGGGACTGAAGCTTTCTTT. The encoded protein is CSQLKGAGGGTEAFF.